A selection of T cell receptor beta chains follows, all from one sample in a study of vaccination and CD4 T cells after COVID-19. One entry per CDR3 protein results from TCRdb running MiXCR on the PCR reads. Seen here are roughly 14,000 distinct CDR3 sequences, approximately 49% observed once, and the top ten hold 8% to 13%. Their antigens remain unidentified. The material sequenced was CD4+ T cells from blood, cultured in vitro, taken before SARS-CoV-2 vaccination. The receptors come from a human donor who had recovered from COVID-19. The CDR3 runs from the conserved cysteine through the conserved F or W. The D gene is left open where the match is weak. For some rows the clone size is stated as once, few or many, or as a class when expanded; others skip it.

v_gene	j_gene	abundance	d_gene	CDR3nt	CDR3aa
TRBV24-1	TRBJ2-1	.	TRBD2	TGTGCCACCAGTGGCCCCGCGCGGGGGGACTACAATGAGCAGTTCTTC	CATSGPARGDYNEQFF
TRBV20-1	TRBJ2-4	.	.	TGCAGTGCTAGTGCGGCATTGACCAGCCTATTAATAGCCAAAAACATTCAGTACTTC	CSASAALTSLLIAKNIQYF
TRBV20-1	TRBJ1-5	.	TRBD1	TGCAGTGCGGAGGACAGGGTTTCTAGTCAGCCCCAGCATTTT	CSAEDRVSSQPQHF
TRBV11-2	TRBJ2-1	few	.	TGTGCCAGCAGCCTTCAAGGCAATGAGCAGTTCTTC	CASSLQGNEQFF
TRBV7-2	TRBJ2-7	.	TRBD1	TGTGCCAGCAGCTTGGGACAGGGGGCGGAGGAGCAGTACTTC	CASSLGQGAEEQYF
TRBV6-1	TRBJ1-2	.	.	TGTGCCAGCAGCCCACAGGGAGTCTATGGCTACACCTTC	CASSPQGVYGYTF
TRBV28	TRBJ2-7	.	.	TGTGCCAGCCGTATCTCACAGCAGTACGAGCAGTACTTC	CASRISQQYEQYF
TRBV6-1	TRBJ2-7	.	TRBD2	TGTGCCAGCAAAATAGCGGGGACTCTCAACGAGCAGTACTTC	CASKIAGTLNEQYF
TRBV6-2/TRBV6-3	TRBJ1-2	once	TRBD1	TGTGCCAGCAGACTTACAGGGGACTATGGCTACACCTTC	CASRLTGDYGYTF
TRBV6-5	TRBJ1-2	few	TRBD1	TGTGCCAGCAGTTCCAAGCTGGGACAGGCTTTGAATGGCTACACCTTC	CASSSKLGQALNGYTF
TRBV7-6	TRBJ1-3	.	TRBD1	TGTGCCAGCAGCTTAGGAGACAGGGCATCTGGAAACACCATATATTTT	CASSLGDRASGNTIYF
TRBV7-2	TRBJ1-6	.	.	TGTGCCAGCGGGACGGAGCAGTATAATTCACCCCTCCACTTT	CASGTEQYNSPLHF
TRBV5-1	TRBJ2-5	.	.	TGCGCCAGCAGCTTAAATCCTAGGGGAGAGACCCAGTACTTC	CASSLNPRGETQYF
TRBV6-2/TRBV6-3	TRBJ2-7	.	TRBD1	TGTGCCAGCAGTCCCTACACGGAGAACAGGGGCTCCTACGAGCAGTACTTC	CASSPYTENRGSYEQYF
TRBV20-1	TRBJ1-2	.	.	TGCAGTGCTAGAGAGAATGCCTATGGCTACACCTTC	CSARENAYGYTF
TRBV7-2	TRBJ2-7	.	TRBD2	TGTGCCAGCAGTCCAGGACTAGCGGGAGTCTACGAGCAGTACTTC	CASSPGLAGVYEQYF
TRBV5-8	TRBJ1-2	.	.	TGTGCCAGCAAGACGGGGCGGGCGGGAGGCTACACCTTC	CASKTGRAGGYTF
TRBV4-3	TRBJ1-6	once	.	TGCGCCAGCAGCCAAGATTCGACAGGCTATAATTCACCCCTCCACTTT	CASSQDSTGYNSPLHF
TRBV20-1	TRBJ2-7	.	.	TGCAGTGCTAGGGCAGGCGGTGCCTACGAGCAGTACTTC	CSARAGGAYEQYF
TRBV6-1	TRBJ1-4	few	TRBD1	TGTGCCAGCACTACGACAGGGGGCTATGAAAAACTGTTTTTT	CASTTTGGYEKLFF
TRBV10-2	TRBJ1-2	once	.	TGCGCCAGCAGTGACCTGTTGGGGTATGGCTACACCTTC	CASSDLLGYGYTF
TRBV7-2	TRBJ1-1	.	TRBD1	TGTGCCAGCAGCCTTATTCCAGGGGGTGAAGCTTTCTTT	CASSLIPGGEAFF
TRBV7-9	TRBJ2-3	.	TRBD2	TGTGCCAGCAGCTTTAACGCGGGAGGCACAGATACGCAGTATTTT	CASSFNAGGTDTQYF
TRBV2	TRBJ2-2	.	.	TGTGCCAGCAGCCAGAGGACGGGTACGAACACCGGGGAGCTGTTTTTT	CASSQRTGTNTGELFF
TRBV20-1	TRBJ1-4	.	TRBD1	TGCAGCGGGGCGAACCAGACAGGGTTGGAAAAACTGTTTTTT	CSGANQTGLEKLFF
TRBV7-7	TRBJ2-1	.	.	TGTGCCAGCAGTAAATACAGCGACAATGAGCAGTTCTTC	CASSKYSDNEQFF
TRBV21-1	TRBJ2-7	.	.	TGTGCCAGTACGATAGACGAGCAGTACTTC	CASTIDEQYF
TRBV20-1	TRBJ1-1	.	TRBD1	TGCAGCGGCGACAGGGCCAGCACTGAAGCTTTCTTT	CSGDRASTEAFF